The clone carrying this T cell receptor (beta chain) came up many times. Its antigen is as yet unknown. Unique molecular identifiers were included in an RNA-based 3' RACE TCR library. TCRdb used MiXCR to reprocess the 3' RACE reads, holding one entry per CDR3 protein. The top ten hold more than 0.95% of the sample, which has about 37,000 distinct CDR3 sequences, more than 6.5% seen once. These data belong to a study of HIV-infected children after antiretroviral therapy interruption. Looking at the study overall: Median age was approximately 9.5 years (interruption) and around 8 years (continuous). Interruption-arm samples span weeks 0, 12, interruption end (24 or 48), and about 3 years post-study. Study results and caveats: The CD45RA+ naive sort may contain some EMRA or stem memory cells.

V was trimmed by 6 bases and J by 0 bases, leaving 14 bases between them. From germline, CDR1 is LNHDA and CDR2 SQIVND (reference sequence). CDR3 length equals 15 residues. Treatment indicated: PENTA 11 planned treatment interruption arm or continuous ART arm. V is TRBV19 and J is TRBJ1-1, with D uncertain. The clonotype was recovered from a pool of human donors with HIV. Sequenced material: CD45RA+ CD4+ T cells from PBMCs, pooled from several time points, taken from a donor given antiretroviral therapy, either interrupted or continuous. Subset noted: naive CD4+ CD45RA+ CD45RO- T cells. CDR3 residues: CASRPVGLMNTEAFF. CDR3 DNA sequence: TGTGCCAGTAGGCCAGTAGGTTTAATGAACACTGAAGCTTTCTTT.